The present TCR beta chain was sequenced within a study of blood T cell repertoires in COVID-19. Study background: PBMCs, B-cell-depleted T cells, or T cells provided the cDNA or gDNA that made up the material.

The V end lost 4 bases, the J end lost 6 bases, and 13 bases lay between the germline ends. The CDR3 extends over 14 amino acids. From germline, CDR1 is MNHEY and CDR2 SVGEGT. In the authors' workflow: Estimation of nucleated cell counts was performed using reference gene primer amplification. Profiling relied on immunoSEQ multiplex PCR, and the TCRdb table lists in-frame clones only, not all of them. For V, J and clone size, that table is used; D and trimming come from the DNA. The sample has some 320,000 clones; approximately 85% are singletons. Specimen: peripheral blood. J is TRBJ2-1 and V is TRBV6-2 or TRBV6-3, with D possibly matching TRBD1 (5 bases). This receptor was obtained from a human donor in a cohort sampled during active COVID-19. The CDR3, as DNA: TGTGCCAGCAGTTCAAAAAGGACACTCAATGAGCAGTTCTTC. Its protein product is CASSSKRTLNEQFF.